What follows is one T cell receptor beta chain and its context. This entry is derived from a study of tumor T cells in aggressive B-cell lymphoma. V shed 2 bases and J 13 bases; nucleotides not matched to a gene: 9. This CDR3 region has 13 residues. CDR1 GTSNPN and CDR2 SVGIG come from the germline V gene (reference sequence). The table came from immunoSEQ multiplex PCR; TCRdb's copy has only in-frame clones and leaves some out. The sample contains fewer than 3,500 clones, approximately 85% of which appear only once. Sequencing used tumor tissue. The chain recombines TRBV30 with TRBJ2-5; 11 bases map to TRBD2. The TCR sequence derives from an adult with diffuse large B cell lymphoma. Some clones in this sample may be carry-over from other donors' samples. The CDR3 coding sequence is TGTGCCTGGAGTACCGGTACTAGCGGGAGTACGTACTTC. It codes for CAWSTGTSGSTYF.